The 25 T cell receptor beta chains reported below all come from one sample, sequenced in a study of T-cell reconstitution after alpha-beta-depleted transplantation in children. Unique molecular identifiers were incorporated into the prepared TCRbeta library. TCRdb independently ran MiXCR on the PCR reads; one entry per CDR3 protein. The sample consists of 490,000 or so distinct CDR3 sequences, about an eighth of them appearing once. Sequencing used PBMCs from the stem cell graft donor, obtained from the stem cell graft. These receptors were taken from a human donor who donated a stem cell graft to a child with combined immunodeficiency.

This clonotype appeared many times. CDR3 region: CAISRLAGEGETQYF. The CDR3 DNA reads as TGTGCCATCAGCCGACTAGCGGGAGAGGGTGAGACCCAGTACTTC. The rearrangement links TRBV10-3 to TRBJ2-5; 12 nucleotides agree with TRBD2. V trimming: 6 bases; J trimming: 5 bases; junction bases outside the gene matches: 7. The CDR3 has 15 residues. Germline V CDR1 and CDR2: ENHRY, SYGVKD.

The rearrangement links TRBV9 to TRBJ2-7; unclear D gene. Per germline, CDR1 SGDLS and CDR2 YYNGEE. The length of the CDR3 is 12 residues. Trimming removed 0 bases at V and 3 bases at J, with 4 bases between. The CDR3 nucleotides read TGTGCCAGCAGCGTAGAGATCTACGAGCAGTACTTC. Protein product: CASSVEIYEQYF.

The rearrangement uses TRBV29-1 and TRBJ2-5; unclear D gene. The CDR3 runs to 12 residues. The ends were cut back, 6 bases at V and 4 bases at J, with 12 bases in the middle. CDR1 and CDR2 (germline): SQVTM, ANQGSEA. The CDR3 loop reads CSVDHVSETQYF. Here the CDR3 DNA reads TGCAGCGTCGACCATGTATCAGAGACCCAGTACTTC. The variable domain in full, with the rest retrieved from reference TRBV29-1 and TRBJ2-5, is SAVISQKPSRDICQRGTSLTIQCQVDSQVTMMFWYRQQPGQSLTLIATANQGSEATYESGFVIDKFPISRPNLTFSTLTVSNMSPEDSSIYLCSVDHVSETQYFGPGTRLLVL.

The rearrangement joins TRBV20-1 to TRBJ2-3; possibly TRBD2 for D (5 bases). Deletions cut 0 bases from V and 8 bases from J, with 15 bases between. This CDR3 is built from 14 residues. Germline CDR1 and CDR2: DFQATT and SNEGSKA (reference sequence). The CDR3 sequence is CSARDLGDRSTQYF. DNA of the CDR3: TGCAGTGCTAGAGATCTCGGGGATCGCAGTACGCAGTATTTT.

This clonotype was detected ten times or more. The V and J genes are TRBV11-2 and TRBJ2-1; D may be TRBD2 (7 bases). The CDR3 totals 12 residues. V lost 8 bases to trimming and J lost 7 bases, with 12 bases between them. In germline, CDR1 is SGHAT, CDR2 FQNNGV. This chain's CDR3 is CASGGATNEQFF. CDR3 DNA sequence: TGTGCCAGCGGGGGGGCTACAAATGAGCAGTTCTTC.

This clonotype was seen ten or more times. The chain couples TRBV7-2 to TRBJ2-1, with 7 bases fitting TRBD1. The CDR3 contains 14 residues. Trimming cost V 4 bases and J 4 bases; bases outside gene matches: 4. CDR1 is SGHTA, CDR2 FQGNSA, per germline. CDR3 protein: CASSSQTGYNEQFF. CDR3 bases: TGTGCCAGCAGCTCCCAGACAGGGTACAATGAGCAGTTCTTC.

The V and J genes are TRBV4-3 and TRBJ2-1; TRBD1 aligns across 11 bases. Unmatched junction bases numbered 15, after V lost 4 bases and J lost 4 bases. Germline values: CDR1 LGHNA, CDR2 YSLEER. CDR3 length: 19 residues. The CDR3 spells CASSLTDYPGQGDYNEQFF. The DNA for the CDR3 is TGCGCCAGCAGCCTAACCGATTATCCGGGACAGGGGGATTACAATGAGCAGTTCTTC.

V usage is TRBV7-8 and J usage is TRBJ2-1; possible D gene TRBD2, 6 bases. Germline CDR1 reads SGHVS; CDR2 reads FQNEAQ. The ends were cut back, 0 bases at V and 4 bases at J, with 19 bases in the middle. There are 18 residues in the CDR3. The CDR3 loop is CASSLAGKGSGQYNEQFF. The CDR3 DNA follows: TGTGCCAGCAGCTTAGCGGGAAAGGGTAGCGGCCAATACAATGAGCAGTTCTTC.

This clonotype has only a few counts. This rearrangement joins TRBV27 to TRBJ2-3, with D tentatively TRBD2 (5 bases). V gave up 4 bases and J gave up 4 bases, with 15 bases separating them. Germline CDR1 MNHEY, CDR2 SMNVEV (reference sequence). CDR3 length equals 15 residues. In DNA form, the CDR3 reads TGTGCCAGCAGTTGGGCGGGTTCCGGCCCAGATACGCAGTATTTT. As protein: CASSWAGSGPDTQYF.

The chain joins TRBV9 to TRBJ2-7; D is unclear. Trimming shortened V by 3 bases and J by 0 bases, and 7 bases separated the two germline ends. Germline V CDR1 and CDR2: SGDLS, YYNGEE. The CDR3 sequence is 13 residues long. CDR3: CASSATNSYEQYF. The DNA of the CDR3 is TGTGCCAGCAGCGCCACCAACTCCTACGAGCAGTACTTC.

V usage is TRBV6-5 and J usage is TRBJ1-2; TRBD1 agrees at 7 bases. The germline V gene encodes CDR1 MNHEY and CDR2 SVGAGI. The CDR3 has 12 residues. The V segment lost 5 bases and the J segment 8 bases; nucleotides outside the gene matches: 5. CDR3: CASSRQGRGYTF. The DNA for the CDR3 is TGTGCCAGCAGTCGACAGGGCAGGGGCTACACCTTC.

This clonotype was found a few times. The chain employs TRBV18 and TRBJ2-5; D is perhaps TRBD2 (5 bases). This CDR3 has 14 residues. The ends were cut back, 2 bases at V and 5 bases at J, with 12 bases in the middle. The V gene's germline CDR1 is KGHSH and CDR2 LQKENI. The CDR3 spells CASSPGMAGETQYF. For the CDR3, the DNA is TGTGCCAGCTCACCAGGCATGGCGGGCGAGACCCAGTACTTC.

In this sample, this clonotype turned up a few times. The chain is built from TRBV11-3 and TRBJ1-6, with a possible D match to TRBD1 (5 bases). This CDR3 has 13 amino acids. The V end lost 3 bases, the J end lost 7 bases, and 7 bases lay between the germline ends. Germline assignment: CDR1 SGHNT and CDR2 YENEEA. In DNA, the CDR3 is TGTGCCAGCAGCTTCAACAGGAATTCACCCCTCCACTTT. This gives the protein CASSFNRNSPLHF.

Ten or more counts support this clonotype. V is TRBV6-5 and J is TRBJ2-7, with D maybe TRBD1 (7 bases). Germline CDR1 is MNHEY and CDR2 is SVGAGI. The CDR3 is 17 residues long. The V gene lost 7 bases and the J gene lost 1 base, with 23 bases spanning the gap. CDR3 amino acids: CASKQRQGGYLSYEQYF. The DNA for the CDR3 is TGTGCCAGCAAACAAAGACAGGGAGGCTATCTTTCCTACGAGCAGTACTTC.

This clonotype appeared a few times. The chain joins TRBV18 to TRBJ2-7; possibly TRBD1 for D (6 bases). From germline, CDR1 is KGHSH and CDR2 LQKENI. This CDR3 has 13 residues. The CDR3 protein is CAGGTGSSYEQYF. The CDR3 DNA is TGTGCAGGGGGAACAGGGAGCTCCTACGAGCAGTACTTC.

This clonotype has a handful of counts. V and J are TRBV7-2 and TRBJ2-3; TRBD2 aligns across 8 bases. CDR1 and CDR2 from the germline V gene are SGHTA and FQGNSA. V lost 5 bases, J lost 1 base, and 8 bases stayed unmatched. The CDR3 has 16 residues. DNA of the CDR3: TGTGCCAGCAGCAAACGACTAGCGCCTCGCACAGATACGCAGTATTTT. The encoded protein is CASSKRLAPRTDTQYF. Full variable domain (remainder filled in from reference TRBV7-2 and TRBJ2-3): GAGVSQSPSNKVTEKGKDVELRCDPISGHTALYWYRQSLGQGLEFLIYFQGNSAPDKSGLPSDRFSAERTGGSVSTLTIQRTQQEDSAVYLCASSKRLAPRTDTQYFGPGTRLTVL.

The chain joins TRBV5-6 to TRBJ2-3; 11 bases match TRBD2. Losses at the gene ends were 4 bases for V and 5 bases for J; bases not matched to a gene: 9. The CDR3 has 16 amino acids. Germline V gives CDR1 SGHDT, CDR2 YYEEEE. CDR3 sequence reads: CASSHFTTSGKDTQYF. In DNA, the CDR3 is TGTGCCAGCAGCCACTTTACGACTAGCGGGAAAGATACGCAGTATTTT.

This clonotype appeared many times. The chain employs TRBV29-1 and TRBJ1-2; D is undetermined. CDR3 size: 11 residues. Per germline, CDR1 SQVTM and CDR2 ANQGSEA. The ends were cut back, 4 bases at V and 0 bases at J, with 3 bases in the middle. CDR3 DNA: TGCAGCGTTGTGTCTAACTATGGCTACACCTTC. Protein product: CSVVSNYGYTF.

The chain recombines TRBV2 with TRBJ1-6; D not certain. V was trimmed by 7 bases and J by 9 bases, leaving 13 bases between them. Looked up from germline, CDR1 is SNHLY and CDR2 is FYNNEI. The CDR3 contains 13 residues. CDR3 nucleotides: TGTGCCAGCATTCTAAACTTCGGTTCACCCCTCCACTTT. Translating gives CASILNFGSPLHF.

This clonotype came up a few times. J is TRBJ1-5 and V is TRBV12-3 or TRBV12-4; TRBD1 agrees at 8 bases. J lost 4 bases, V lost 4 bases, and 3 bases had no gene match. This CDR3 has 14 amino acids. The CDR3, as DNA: TGTGCCAGCAGTTCCCGGGACAGGAATCAGCCCCAGCATTTT. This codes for CASSSRDRNQPQHF.

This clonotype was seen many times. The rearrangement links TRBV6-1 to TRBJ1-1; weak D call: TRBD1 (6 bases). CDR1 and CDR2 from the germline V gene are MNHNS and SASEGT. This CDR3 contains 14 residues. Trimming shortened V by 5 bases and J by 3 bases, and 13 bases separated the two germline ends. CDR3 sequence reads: CASSITGFDTEAFF. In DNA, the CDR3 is TGTGCCAGCAGTATCACAGGGTTCGACACTGAAGCTTTCTTT.

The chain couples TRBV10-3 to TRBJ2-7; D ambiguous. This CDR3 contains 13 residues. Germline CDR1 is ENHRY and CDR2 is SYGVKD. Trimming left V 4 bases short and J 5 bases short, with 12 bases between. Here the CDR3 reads CAISVERSDEQYF. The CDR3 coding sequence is TGTGCCATCAGTGTTGAGAGAAGCGACGAGCAGTACTTC.

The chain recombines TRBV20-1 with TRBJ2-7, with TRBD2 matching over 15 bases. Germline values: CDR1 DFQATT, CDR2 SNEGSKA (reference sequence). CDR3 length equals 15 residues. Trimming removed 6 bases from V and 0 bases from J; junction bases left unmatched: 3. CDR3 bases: TGCAGTGCAGGACTAGCGGGAGGGAGCTCCTACGAGCAGTACTTC. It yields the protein CSAGLAGGSSYEQYF.

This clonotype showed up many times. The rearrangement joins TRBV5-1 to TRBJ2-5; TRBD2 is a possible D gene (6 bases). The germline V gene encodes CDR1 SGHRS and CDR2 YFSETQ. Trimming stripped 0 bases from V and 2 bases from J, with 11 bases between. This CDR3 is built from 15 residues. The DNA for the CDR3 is TGCGCCAGCAGCTTGGTTCCGGGGGAACAAGAGACCCAGTACTTC. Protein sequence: CASSLVPGEQETQYF.

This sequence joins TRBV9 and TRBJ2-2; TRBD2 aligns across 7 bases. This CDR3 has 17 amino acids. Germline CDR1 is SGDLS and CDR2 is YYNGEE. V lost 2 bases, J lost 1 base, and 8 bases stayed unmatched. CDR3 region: CASSVPASGGNTGELFF. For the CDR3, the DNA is TGTGCCAGCAGCGTTCCTGCCTCGGGGGGGAACACCGGGGAGCTGTTTTTT.